A single sample gave rise to the 27 T cell receptor beta chains below, sequenced in a study of CD8 T cells in ankylosing spondylitis. Overall study findings and caveats: Among TCR beta sequences, a motif of roughly 8 highly homologous variants appeared characteristic of ankylosing spondylitis blood.

Antigens for these TCRs are unknown. TCRdb redid the calling of the 5' RACE reads with MiXCR, one entry per CDR3 protein. The data show around 450,000 distinct CDR3 sequences, 25% to 30% seen once. The material sequenced was blood, either unsorted or a sorted T cell fraction (not recorded which). These receptors came from a male donor with ankylosing spondylitis.

This clonotype appeared a few times. The chain recombines TRBV3-1 with TRBJ2-7; 9 bases match TRBD2. Germline V gene sequence: CDR1 LGHDT, CDR2 YNNKEL (reference sequence). Trimming took 2 bases from V and 4 from J; bases not matched to a gene: 6. The CDR3 extends over 15 amino acids. The CDR3 DNA reads as TGTGCCAGCAGCCAAAGGCTAGCGGGATCTTACGAGCAGTACTTC. Translated, it gives CASSQRLAGSYEQYF.

This clonotype was recorded at least ten times. The chain links TRBV20-1 to TRBJ2-3; 7 bases are shared with TRBD2. Germline CDR1 and CDR2: DFQATT and SNEGSKA (reference sequence). J was trimmed by 0 bases and V by 5 bases; bases with no gene match: 2. CDR3 length: 13 residues. CDR3 coding DNA: TGCAGTGCTCCGCGGGGGAGCACAGATACGCAGTATTTT. It translates to CSAPRGSTDTQYF.

In its sample, this clonotype was seen many times. The chain employs TRBV12-3 or TRBV12-4 and TRBJ2-2, with TRBD1 identical over 10 bases. V shed 5 bases, J shed 6 bases, and the junction held 9 bases outside the gene matches. The CDR3 covers 16 residues. Here the CDR3 reads CASSRQRTGGSGELFF. The CDR3 DNA reads as TGTGCCAGCAGTCGCCAGCGGACAGGGGGATCCGGGGAGCTGTTTTTT.

There are a few counts of this clonotype. The CDR3 DNA follows: TGCGCCAGCAGCCAGGGGCAGGGGATCGCCGGGGAGCTGTTTTTT. The encoded protein is CASSQGQGIAGELFF. The chain is built from TRBV4-1 and TRBJ2-2; tentatively, D is TRBD1 (6 bases). Germline CDR1 reads MGHRA; CDR2 reads YSYEKL. Trimming shortened V by 3 bases and J by 6 bases, and 14 bases separated the two germline ends. CDR3 length equals 15 residues.

The chain joins TRBV11-2 to TRBJ2-3; weak D call: TRBD1 (6 bases). This CDR3 is 13 amino acids long. Germline CDR1 is SGHAT and CDR2 is FQNNGV. V was cut by 0 bases and J by 7 bases, with 8 bases left in between. The DNA for the CDR3 is TGTGCCAGCAGCTTAGAGACAGGATATACGCAGTATTTT. Its translation: CASSLETGYTQYF.

This clonotype was observed a handful of times. This chain connects TRBV5-1 to TRBJ1-2, with 8 bases lining up with TRBD1. Trimming at V came to 4 bases and at J to 6 bases, leaving 14 bases not matched to a gene. Germline assignment: CDR1 SGHRS and CDR2 YFSETQ. The CDR3 covers 16 residues. CDR3 loop: CASSPPASTGENGYTF. The CDR3 bases are TGCGCCAGCAGCCCACCGGCCTCGACAGGGGAGAATGGCTACACCTTC.

This clonotype was seen only a few times. The V call is TRBV29-1, the J call TRBJ2-1; possibly TRBD2 for D (5 bases). The CDR3 runs 16 residues. Between the trimmed V and J ends, which lost 0 bases and 3 bases, there was a span of 15 bases. CDR1 and CDR2 from the germline V gene are SQVTM and ANQGSEA. The CDR3 nucleotides read TGCAGCGTTGAAGAAGGTACGGCGGGCCTCTACAATGAGCAGTTCTTC. This gives the protein CSVEEGTAGLYNEQFF.

This rearrangement joins TRBV7-9 to TRBJ1-1; D is uncertain. The length of the CDR3 is 12 residues. V shed 1 base and J shed 6 bases, with 6 bases lying between them. Germline CDR1 reads SEHNR; CDR2 reads FQNEAQ (reference sequence). The CDR3 DNA reads as TGTGCCAGCAGCTTAGAGTTTGCTGAAGCTTTCTTT. This sequence encodes CASSLEFAEAFF. Complete variable domain (other parts from reference TRBV7-9 and TRBJ1-1): DTGVSQNPRHKITKRGQNVTFRCDPISEHNRLYWYRQTLGQGPEFLTYFQNEAQLEKSRLLSDRFSAERPKGSFSTLEIQRTEQGDSAMYLCASSLEFAEAFFGQGTRLTVV.

The chain employs TRBV7-9 and TRBJ2-7, with no clear D. Trimming took off 3 bases at V and 7 bases at J, with 10 bases between the two ends. The germline V gene has CDR1 SEHNR and CDR2 FQNEAQ (reference sequence). CDR3 length equals 12 residues. The CDR3 sequence is CASSFDDGEQYF. The CDR3 nucleotides read TGTGCCAGCAGCTTCGATGATGGGGAGCAGTACTTC.

The chain carries TRBV29-1 and TRBJ1-1, with TRBD1 matching 10 bases. The germline V gene has CDR1 SQVTM and CDR2 ANQGSEA. This CDR3 spans 14 amino acids. V gave up 7 bases and J gave up 5 bases; unmatched junction bases: 10. The CDR3 protein is CSARTGGDWTEAFF. The DNA for the CDR3 is TGCAGCGCCCGGACAGGGGGTGATTGGACTGAAGCTTTCTTT.

J is TRBJ2-3 and V is TRBV5-5; a possible D gene is TRBD1 (6 bases). The germline V and J ends were trimmed by 2 bases and 4 bases, with 17 bases remaining between them. This CDR3 is 16 amino acids long. Per the germline V gene, CDR1 is SGHKS and CDR2 is YYEKEE (reference sequence). The CDR3 is CASSLIGGLAPDTQYF. CDR3 DNA: TGTGCCAGCAGCTTAATAGGGGGTCTGGCCCCAGATACGCAGTATTTT.

A few counts support this clonotype. This chain links TRBV24-1 with TRBJ2-3, with D possibly being TRBD1 or TRBD2 (5 bases each). Trimming pared 4 bases from V and 1 base from J, leaving 14 bases between. CDR1 is KGHDR and CDR2 is SFDVKD in the germline V gene. The CDR3 extends over 16 amino acids. In DNA, the CDR3 is TGTGCCACCAGTGACCCTAAAAGGGGAGGCACAGATACGCAGTATTTT. It is translated as CATSDPKRGGTDTQYF.

V usage is TRBV30 and J usage is TRBJ1-4; perhaps TRBD1 as D (5 bases). The germline CDR1 and CDR2 sequences are GTSNPN and SVGIG (reference sequence). V was shortened by 5 bases and J by 7 bases, with 14 bases between the two germline ends. CDR3 size: 13 residues. The CDR3: CAWGRWGREKLFF. CDR3 nucleotide sequence: TGTGCCTGGGGAAGATGGGGACGTGAAAAACTGTTTTTT.

This clonotype was observed a few times. The CDR3 nucleotides read TGTGCCAGCAGCTTGGGCCCCCGAGGTGAGCAGTTCTTC. Amino acid sequence: CASSLGPRGEQFF. The chain employs TRBV5-6 and TRBJ2-1; D is uncertain. Germline values: CDR1 SGHDT, CDR2 YYEEEE. The CDR3 has 13 residues. Trimming took 0 bases from V and 9 from J, leaving 10 bases between them.

This clonotype was seen a handful of times. The chain is built from TRBV29-1 and TRBJ2-1, with TRBD2 matching 10 bases. The CDR3 is 15 amino acids. Germline V gene data show CDR1 as SQVTM and CDR2 as ANQGSEA. The trim removed 4 bases at V and 7 bases at J, leaving 10 bases unmatched. CDR3 nucleotide sequence: TGCAGCGTTGTAGTAGCGGGAGGCTTTACGAATGAGCAGTTCTTC. Amino acids: CSVVVAGGFTNEQFF.

This chain links TRBV29-1 with TRBJ2-2; D uncertain. Between the trimmed V and J ends, which lost 3 bases and 1 base, there was a span of 9 bases. The CDR3 consists of 14 residues. Germline lookup yields CDR1 SQVTM and CDR2 ANQGSEA. Here the CDR3 DNA reads TGCAGCGTTGAGGAGAGGAAGAACACCGGGGAGCTGTTTTTT. Protein: CSVEERKNTGELFF.

The chain combines TRBV11-2 with TRBJ2-1; D remains ambiguous. CDR3 length: 15 residues. The V gene lost 0 bases and the J gene lost 5 bases, with 11 bases spanning the gap. Germline V gene lookup returns CDR1 SGHAT and CDR2 FQNNGV. The CDR3 DNA reads TGTGCCAGCAGCTTAGAGGGAACCCCCCACAATGAGCAGTTCTTC. Protein: CASSLEGTPHNEQFF. Using reference TRBV11-2 and TRBJ2-1 for the parts outside the CDR3, the full variable domain is EAGVAQSPRYKIIEKRQSVAFWCNPISGHATLYWYQQILGQGPKLLIQFQNNGVVDDSQLPKDRFSAERLKGVDSTLKIQPAKLEDSAVYLCASSLEGTPHNEQFFGPGTRLTVL.

DNA for the CDR3: TGTGCCAGCAGCCAATTTGGACAGGGGATTGTCGGCTACACCTTC. As protein: CASSQFGQGIVGYTF. V and J are TRBV3-1 and TRBJ1-2; the match to TRBD1 covers 9 bases. CDR1 and CDR2 from the germline V gene are LGHDT and YNNKEL (reference sequence). Unmatched junction bases numbered 9, after V lost 2 bases and J lost 8 bases. This CDR3 is 15 amino acids long.

There are a few counts of this clonotype. The chain joins TRBV20-1 to TRBJ2-1, with TRBD2 matching over 8 bases. The trim removed 3 bases at V and 6 bases at J, leaving 4 bases unmatched. The CDR3 is 13 residues long. Germline values: CDR1 DFQATT, CDR2 SNEGSKA (reference sequence). CDR3 amino acids: CSASLAGANEQFF. DNA of the CDR3: TGCAGTGCTAGCCTAGCGGGCGCCAATGAGCAGTTCTTC.

J is TRBJ2-1 and V is TRBV12-3 or TRBV12-4; 7 bases are shared with TRBD1. The CDR3 contains 15 residues. J gave up 5 bases and V 5 bases, and 9 bases lay outside the gene matches. CDR3 region: CASSLSGGVHNEQFF. CDR3 nucleotide sequence: TGTGCCAGCAGTCTCTCAGGGGGAGTTCACAATGAGCAGTTCTTC.

There are many counts of this clonotype. V and J are TRBV7-9 and TRBJ1-1; D may be TRBD1 (5 bases). This CDR3 spans 14 amino acids. Germline V gene lookup returns CDR1 SEHNR and CDR2 FQNEAQ (reference sequence). Between the trimmed V and J ends, which lost 1 base and 8 bases, there was a span of 14 bases. CDR3 in DNA: TGTGCCAGCAGCTTAGATTTAGGGCAGGGAGAAGCTTTCTTT. Translated: CASSLDLGQGEAFF. Based on the CDR3 plus reference TRBV7-9 and TRBJ1-1, the full variable domain is DTGVSQNPRHKITKRGQNVTFRCDPISEHNRLYWYRQTLGQGPEFLTYFQNEAQLEKSRLLSDRFSAERPKGSFSTLEIQRTEQGDSAMYLCASSLDLGQGEAFFGQGTRLTVV.

This chain uses TRBV29-1 with TRBJ2-3; 10 bases line up with TRBD2. V shed 4 bases and J 5 bases; nucleotides not matched to a gene: 18. Germline V gene data show CDR1 as SQVTM and CDR2 as ANQGSEA. The CDR3 loop spans 18 amino acids. The DNA of the CDR3 is TGCAGCGTTGCTCACGGGGCTAGCGGGAGTACGGTGGTAGATACGCAGTATTTT. Translation: CSVAHGASGSTVVDTQYF.

This clonotype was seen a handful of times. The rearrangement uses TRBV7-9 and TRBJ1-1; 7 nucleotides match TRBD1. This CDR3 is 15 amino acids long. CDR1 SEHNR and CDR2 FQNEAQ come from the germline V gene (reference sequence). Trimming at V came to 4 bases and at J to 4 bases, leaving 9 bases not matched to a gene. DNA for the CDR3: TGTGCCAGCAGCTCCCTTGAAGGGGGCGGCACTGAAGCTTTCTTT. Translation: CASSSLEGGGTEAFF.

The chain employs TRBV18 and TRBJ2-7, with 7 bases identical to TRBD2. Trimming cost V 3 bases and J 1 base; bases outside gene matches: 9. CDR3 length equals 16 residues. Germline CDR1 and CDR2: KGHSH and LQKENI. The CDR3 loop is CASSPNAGDLSYEQYF. The CDR3 nucleotides are TGTGCCAGCTCACCGAACGCGGGAGACCTATCCTACGAGCAGTACTTC. Complete variable domain (other parts from reference TRBV18 and TRBJ2-7): NAGVMQNPRHLVRRRGQEARLRCSPMKGHSHVYWYRQLPEEGLKFMVYLQKENIIDESGMPKERFSAEFPKEGPSILRIQQVVRGDSAAYFCASSPNAGDLSYEQYFGPGTRLTVT.

This chain uses TRBV6-1 with TRBJ1-4; the match to TRBD1 covers 9 bases. This CDR3 region has 14 residues. CDR1 MNHNS and CDR2 SASEGT come from the germline V gene. V lost 6 bases, J lost 7 bases, and 6 bases stayed unmatched. The CDR3: CASRPVGQGEKLFF. In DNA form, the CDR3 reads TGTGCCAGCAGACCCGTGGGACAGGGTGAAAAACTGTTTTTT.

V usage is TRBV29-1 and J usage is TRBJ2-7, with 8 nucleotides matching TRBD1. Germline loops: CDR1 SQVTM, CDR2 ANQGSEA. CDR3 length: 13 amino acids. J lost 6 bases, V lost 4 bases, and 8 bases had no gene match. Here the CDR3 reads CSVGTGRGGEQYV. The DNA for the CDR3 is TGCAGCGTTGGGACAGGGCGAGGAGGCGAGCAGTACGTC.

This clonotype turned up a few times. The chain joins TRBV5-1 to TRBJ1-2; no clear D gene. The CDR3 covers 13 residues. V shed 2 bases and J shed 7 bases, with 12 bases lying between them. CDR1 and CDR2 (germline): SGHRS, YFSETQ. The CDR3 DNA sequence: TGCGCCAGCAGCTTTAAGGAAGCGGGTGGCTACACCTTC. Translating it yields CASSFKEAGGYTF. Based on the CDR3 plus reference TRBV5-1 and TRBJ1-2, the full variable domain is KAGVTQTPRYLIKTRGQQVTLSCSPISGHRSVSWYQQTPGQGLQFLFEYFSETQRNKGNFPGRFSGRQFSNSRSEMNVSTLELGDSALYLCASSFKEAGGYTFGSGTRLTVV.